These 8 T cell receptor beta chains share one sample of origin, sequenced in a study of shared clonotypes between healthy human individuals. The method was immunoSEQ multiplex PCR; TCRdb's version includes in-frame clones alone and lacks a portion of them. The top ten clones hold under 0.6% of a sample with roughly 1 million clones, approximately 80% of them seen once. Specimen: memory CD4+ T cells from PBMCs. This sample's subset: CD45RA-negative fraction. The source of these receptors is a man between 18 and 29 years old in good health. Some clones in this sample may be carry-over from other donors' samples.

This clone was counted a few times. The J gene is TRBJ2-7, the V gene TRBV6-5; 12 nucleotides line up with TRBD2. CDR1 MNHEY and CDR2 SVGAGI come from the germline V gene. The CDR3 runs to 15 residues. V dropped 4 bases and J dropped 3; count of bases not matched to a gene: 4. The CDR3 region is CASSSSTSGSYEQYF. For the CDR3, the DNA is TGTGCCAGCAGTTCGTCGACTAGCGGGAGCTACGAGCAGTACTTC.

The rearrangement links TRBV5-4 to TRBJ2-1, with a weak D call TRBD2 (6 bases). This CDR3 has 11 amino acids. Trimming took 2 bases from V and 10 from J, leaving 7 bases between them. Per germline, CDR1 SGHNT and CDR2 YYREEE (reference sequence). The CDR3 coding sequence is TGTGCCAGCAGCTTTGGGGGGGAGCAGTTCTTC. It translates to CASSFGGEQFF.

This clone turned up a few times. V and J are TRBV30 and TRBJ2-5; possibly TRBD2 for D (6 bases). CDR1 is GTSNPN, CDR2 SVGIG, per germline (reference sequence). The ends were cut back, 3 bases at V and 4 bases at J, with 9 bases in the middle. This CDR3 has 12 amino acids. CDR3 nucleotides: TGTGCCTGGAGGGGAGGCGCAGAGACCCAGTACTTC. Translation: CAWRGGAETQYF.

The rearrangement uses TRBV7-2 and TRBJ2-2; TRBD2 might be the D (9 bases). V lost 2 bases and J 6 bases, leaving 19 bases between the germline ends. Germline values: CDR1 SGHTA, CDR2 FQGNSA. This CDR3 has 17 amino acids. The CDR3 protein is CASSLTGLAGQAGELFF. Here the CDR3 DNA reads TGTGCCAGCAGCTTAACGGGGCTAGCGGGACAGGCCGGGGAGCTGTTTTTT.

This clone was counted a few times. The chain carries TRBV28 and TRBJ2-1, with 7 bases lining up with TRBD1. The CDR3 has 13 residues. The V and J ends lost 6 bases and 6 bases, in that order; junction bases with no gene match: 5. Per the germline V gene, CDR1 is MDHEN and CDR2 is SYDVKM. The CDR3 DNA follows: TGTGCCAGCAGCGACAGGGACCCCAATGAGCAGTTCTTC. This gives the protein CASSDRDPNEQFF.

The rearrangement uses TRBV19 and TRBJ1-4; perhaps TRBD1 as D (5 bases). Germline-derived CDR1 and CDR2 are LNHDA and SQIVND (reference sequence). Trimming stripped 3 bases from V and 2 bases from J, with 10 bases between. CDR3 length: 15 residues. CDR3 bases: TGTGCCAGTAGTATCGGCAGGGCTACTAATGAAAAACTGTTTTTT. It yields the protein CASSIGRATNEKLFF.

This clone showed up just a few times. The rearrangement links TRBV5-1 to TRBJ2-5, with 8 bases fitting TRBD2. V gave up 4 bases and J gave up 5 bases; unmatched junction bases: 16. The CDR3 is made up of 17 amino acids. CDR1 and CDR2 (germline): SGHRS, YFSETQ. This CDR3 is CASSTGVAGGLQETQYF. CDR3 nucleotide sequence: TGCGCCAGCAGCACCGGAGTGGCGGGAGGACTCCAGGAGACCCAGTACTTC.

This clone was counted only a few times. The chain has TRBV27 and TRBJ2-3; possible D gene TRBD2, 6 bases. V was cut by 5 bases and J by 4 bases, with 16 bases left in between. This CDR3 spans 15 amino acids. CDR1 is MNHEY, CDR2 SMNVEV, per germline (reference sequence). CDR3 nucleotide sequence: TGTGCCAGCAGTGGCGGGTGGGCGGGATCAGATACGCAGTATTTT. It codes for CASSGGWAGSDTQYF.